Reported below is one T cell receptor (beta chain). This CDR3 comprises 14 residues. V shed 4 bases and J shed 5 bases, with 16 bases lying between them. Germline V gives CDR1 SGHDT, CDR2 YYEEEE. The data were produced by immunoSEQ multiplex PCR, yet TCRdb's version contains in-frame clones alone and is incomplete. The data hold some 30,000 clones, with 75% to 90% observed a single time. This record belongs to a study of tumor-infiltrating lymphocytes in localized non-small cell lung cancer. This clonotype originated in a human donor with non-small cell lung cancer. The sequenced sample consisted of lung tumor tissue. The chain links TRBV5-6 to TRBJ2-7; TRBD2 might be the D (6 bases). CDR3 sequence: CASSPPTGVNEQYF. The CDR3 nucleotides are TGTGCCAGCAGCCCCCCGACGGGAGTTAACGAGCAGTACTTC.